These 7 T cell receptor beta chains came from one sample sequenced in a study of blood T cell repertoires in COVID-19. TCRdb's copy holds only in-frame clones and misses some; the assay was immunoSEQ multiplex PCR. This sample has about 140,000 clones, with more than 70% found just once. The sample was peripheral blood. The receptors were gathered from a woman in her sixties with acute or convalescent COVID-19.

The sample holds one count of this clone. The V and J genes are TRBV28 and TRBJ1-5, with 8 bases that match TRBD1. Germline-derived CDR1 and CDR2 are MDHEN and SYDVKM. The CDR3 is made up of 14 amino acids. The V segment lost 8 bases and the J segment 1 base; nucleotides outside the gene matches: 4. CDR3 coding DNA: TGTGCCAGCTCGGACAGGGCCAGCAATCAGCCCCAGCATTTT. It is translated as CASSDRASNQPQHF.

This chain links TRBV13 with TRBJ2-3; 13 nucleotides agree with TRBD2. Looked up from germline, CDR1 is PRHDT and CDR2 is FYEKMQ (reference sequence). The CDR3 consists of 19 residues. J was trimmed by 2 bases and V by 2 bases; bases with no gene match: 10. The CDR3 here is CASSLSPGGTSGVTDTQYF. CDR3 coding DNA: TGTGCCAGCAGCTTATCCCCGGGAGGGACTAGCGGGGTCACAGATACGCAGTATTTT.

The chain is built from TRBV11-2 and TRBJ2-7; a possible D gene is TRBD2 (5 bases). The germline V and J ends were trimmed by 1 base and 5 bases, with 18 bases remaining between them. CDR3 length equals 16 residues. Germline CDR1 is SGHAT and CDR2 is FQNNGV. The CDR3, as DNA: TGTGCCAGCAGCTTAGCCCTGTCCGCTAGCTCAAACGAGCAGTACTTC. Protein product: CASSLALSASSNEQYF.

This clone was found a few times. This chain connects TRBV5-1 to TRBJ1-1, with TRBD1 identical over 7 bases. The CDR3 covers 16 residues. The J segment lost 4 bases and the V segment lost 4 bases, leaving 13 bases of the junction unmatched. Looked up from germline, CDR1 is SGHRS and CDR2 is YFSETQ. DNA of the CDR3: TGCGCCAGCAGCACCTACTCACAGGGGATGGGCACTGAAGCTTTCTTT. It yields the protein CASSTYSQGMGTEAFF. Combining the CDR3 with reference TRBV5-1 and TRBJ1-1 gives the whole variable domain KAGVTQTPRYLIKTRGQQVTLSCSPISGHRSVSWYQQTPGQGLQFLFEYFSETQRNKGNFPGRFSGRQFSNSRSEMNVSTLELGDSALYLCASSTYSQGMGTEAFFGQGTRLTVV.

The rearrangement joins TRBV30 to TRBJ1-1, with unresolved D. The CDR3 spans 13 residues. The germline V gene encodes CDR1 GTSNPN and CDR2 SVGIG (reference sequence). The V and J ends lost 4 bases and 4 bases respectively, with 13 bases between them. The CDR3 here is CAWKSGVGTEAFF. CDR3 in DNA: TGTGCCTGGAAATCGGGTGTGGGCACTGAAGCTTTCTTT.

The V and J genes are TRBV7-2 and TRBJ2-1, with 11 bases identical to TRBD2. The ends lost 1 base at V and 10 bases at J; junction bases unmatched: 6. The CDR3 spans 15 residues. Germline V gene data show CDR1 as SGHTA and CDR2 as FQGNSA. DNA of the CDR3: TGTGCCAGCAGCTTAGTGCTAGCGGGGGGAGGCGAGCAGTTCTTC. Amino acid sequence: CASSLVLAGGGEQFF.

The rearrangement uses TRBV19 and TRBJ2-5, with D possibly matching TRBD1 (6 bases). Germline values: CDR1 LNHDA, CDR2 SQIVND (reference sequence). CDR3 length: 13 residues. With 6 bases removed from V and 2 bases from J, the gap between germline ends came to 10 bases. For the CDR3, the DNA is TGTGCCAGTAGAGAGACAGGTCAAGAGACCCAGTACTTC. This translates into CASRETGQETQYF.